This entry lists 27 T cell receptor beta chains sequenced from one sample in a study of shared clonotypes between healthy human individuals (dated by TCRdb to 2019 to 2021). The library was produced with the immunoSEQ multiplex PCR assay. Entries here come from immuneACCESS through TCRdb and include only in-frame sequences with V and J called. Some clones fail to appear in such tables; in the studies checked, an unresolved V gene covers under half of the shortfall, and the cause of the remainder is unknown. Present in this sample are some 2,400,000 clones, almost 96% of which were seen just once. The top ten hold 0.1% to 0.15% of the sample. The sample taken for sequencing was naive CD4+ T cells sorted from blood. In light of the paper, this sample's cell subset or site label describes: CD45RA+ positively selected. These receptors were taken from a man between 18 and 35 years old in good health.

CDR3 bases: TGTGCCAGCAAACTAATATCCGGGGCCAAATACGAGCAGTACTTC. It translates to CASKLISGAKYEQYF. The chain recombines TRBV28 with TRBJ2-7, with D perhaps TRBD1 or TRBD2 (5 bases each). The germline V gene has CDR1 MDHEN and CDR2 SYDVKM. This CDR3 is 15 amino acids long. V was cut by 7 bases and J by 4 bases, with 20 bases left in between.

V usage is TRBV7-9 and J usage is TRBJ2-1; 8 nucleotides agree with TRBD2. The V gene end was trimmed by 1 base and the J gene end by 16 bases; junction bases not matched to a gene: 6. The V gene's germline CDR1 is SEHNR and CDR2 FQNEAQ (reference sequence). The CDR3 length is 12 residues. For the CDR3, the DNA is TGTGCCAGCAGCTTAGGCGGGGGGAAGATTTTCTTC. Its protein product is CASSLGGGKIFF.

The chain has TRBV7-9 and TRBJ1-6; D not certain. The CDR3 consists of 13 residues. The V end lost 1 base, the J end lost 8 bases, and 6 bases lay between the germline ends. Germline assignment: CDR1 SEHNR and CDR2 FQNEAQ (reference sequence). This CDR3 is CASSLVEYSPLHF. CDR3 nucleotides: TGTGCCAGCAGCTTAGTCGAGTATTCACCCCTCCACTTT.

J is TRBJ2-7 and V is TRBV11-2; D not resolved. The CDR3 extends over 16 amino acids. The V gene's germline CDR1 is SGHAT and CDR2 FQNNGV. The V gene lost 1 base and the J gene lost 3 bases, with 16 bases spanning the gap. The CDR3 is CASSLGTQRVLYEQYF. In nucleotides, the CDR3 is TGTGCCAGCAGCTTAGGAACACAACGGGTACTCTACGAGCAGTACTTC.

J is TRBJ1-5 and V is TRBV18, with D perhaps matching TRBD1 (5 bases). Germline values: CDR1 KGHSH, CDR2 LQKENI. V was pared by 6 bases and J by 2 bases, with 14 bases between. This CDR3 has 15 residues. CDR3 residues: CASSHDSNRNQPQHF. The CDR3 nucleotides are TGTGCCAGCTCCCACGACAGTAATCGCAATCAGCCCCAGCATTTT.

In nucleotides, the CDR3 is TGTGCCAGCAGTTTTATAACAGACGCTGAAGCTTTCTTT. This codes for CASSFITDAEAFF. This chain joins TRBV28 and TRBJ1-1; D gene uncertain. The CDR3 sequence is 13 residues long. The V gene lost 3 bases and the J gene lost 6 bases, with 11 bases spanning the gap. Germline CDR1 MDHEN, CDR2 SYDVKM.

This chain joins TRBV4-2 and TRBJ1-5, with 8 bases identical to TRBD1. The CDR3 has 17 residues. Germline CDR1 and CDR2: LGHNA and YNFKEQ. With V trimmed by 4 bases and J by 0 bases, 8 bases remained unmatched. Written as DNA, the CDR3 is TGTGCCAGCAGCCGAACGACAGGGGCTTATAGCAATCAGCCCCAGCATTTT. Its translation: CASSRTTGAYSNQPQHF.

The CDR3 bases are TGTGCCAGCAGCTGGGGACACCAACAAGAGACCCAGTACTTC. Residues: CASSWGHQQETQYF. The chain has TRBV5-6 and TRBJ2-5; D is perhaps TRBD1 (6 bases). Germline V CDR1 and CDR2: SGHDT, YYEEEE. V was shortened by 3 bases and J by 2 bases, with 11 bases between the two germline ends. CDR3 length: 14 residues.

The rearrangement uses TRBV29-1 and TRBJ1-4, with TRBD1 as a possible D gene (5 bases). Germline CDR1 is SQVTM and CDR2 is ANQGSEA. V lost 8 bases and J lost 5, with 12 bases in between. The CDR3 runs to 12 residues. CDR3 DNA sequence: TGCAGCTATAGAGCAGGGAATGAAAAACTGTTTTTT. Translation gives CSYRAGNEKLFF. Together with reference TRBV29-1 and TRBJ1-4, the CDR3 gives the full variable domain: SAVISQKPSRDICQRGTSLTIQCQVDSQVTMMFWYRQQPGQSLTLIATANQGSEATYESGFVIDKFPISRPNLTFSTLTVSNMSPEDSSIYLCSYRAGNEKLFFGSGTQLSVL.

This clone occurred once. The V and J genes are TRBV19 and TRBJ1-1; weak D call: TRBD1 (5 bases). The CDR3 covers 14 residues. Germline CDR1 is LNHDA and CDR2 is SQIVND (reference sequence). Between the trimmed V and J ends, which lost 8 bases and 0 bases, there was a span of 13 bases. Written as DNA, the CDR3 is TGTGCCAGTCGGGACGGTGCAATGAACACTGAAGCTTTCTTT. Translation: CASRDGAMNTEAFF.

This clone occurred once. The chain links TRBV11-2 to TRBJ2-5; D is uncertain. Germline loops: CDR1 SGHAT, CDR2 FQNNGV. The CDR3 runs 13 residues. V lost 4 bases and J 10 bases, leaving 16 bases between the germline ends. The CDR3 here is CASSSLDGGVQYF. The CDR3 DNA follows: TGTGCCAGCAGCTCGTTAGACGGTGGGGTCCAGTACTTC.

Regarding this clone: The sample holds other DNA sequences that translate to the same CDR3. The genes are TRBV28 and TRBJ2-5, with D tentatively TRBD2 (6 bases). V was clipped by 2 bases and J by 5 bases, with 9 bases between them. The germline CDR1 and CDR2 sequences are MDHEN and SYDVKM. CDR3 length: 13 residues. Here the CDR3 DNA reads TGTGCCAGCAGTTTACGGAGCGGGGAGACCCAGTACTTC. Encoded protein: CASSLRSGETQYF.

The CDR3 DNA reads TGTGCCAGCAGCTATGCGCAAGAGACCCAGTACTTC. It yields the protein CASSYAQETQYF. V and J are TRBV11-2 and TRBJ2-5; the D is unclear. V was trimmed by 4 bases and J by 2 bases, leaving 5 bases between them. This CDR3 is 12 amino acids long. Germline values: CDR1 SGHAT, CDR2 FQNNGV.

V and J are TRBV6-1 and TRBJ2-3; unclear D gene. CDR1 is MNHNS and CDR2 is SASEGT in the germline V gene. V was shortened by 0 bases and J by 4 bases, with 11 bases between the two germline ends. The CDR3 extends over 15 amino acids. The CDR3 sequence is CASSEARWSPDTQYF. The CDR3 DNA follows: TGTGCCAGCAGTGAAGCCCGGTGGTCCCCAGATACGCAGTATTTT.

In this sample, this clone turned up once. The chain employs TRBV5-5 and TRBJ1-1; TRBD1 matches 9 bases. V trimming: 1 base; J trimming: 6 bases; junction bases outside the gene matches: 4. CDR3 length equals 14 residues. In germline, CDR1 is SGHKS, CDR2 YYEKEE (reference sequence). CDR3 amino acids: CASSLWDRVSEAFF. As DNA, the CDR3 is TGTGCCAGCAGCTTGTGGGACAGGGTATCTGAAGCTTTCTTT.

CDR3 nucleotide sequence: TGTGCCAGCAGCTCACGTGTTGGGGGAGCGAACACCGGGGAGCTGTTTTTT. It yields the protein CASSSRVGGANTGELFF. V gene TRBV7-2 combines with J gene TRBJ2-2; D is possibly TRBD1 or TRBD2 (5 bases each). Germline CDR1 and CDR2: SGHTA and FQGNSA. The CDR3 is made up of 17 amino acids. V was shortened by 4 bases and J by 0 bases, with 15 bases between the two germline ends.

This sequence joins TRBV5-4 and TRBJ2-7; 10 positions agree with TRBD1. Germline-derived CDR1 and CDR2 are SGHNT and YYREEE (reference sequence). Germline trimming cut 5 bases from V and 5 bases from J; bases unmatched to any gene: 10. This CDR3 has 15 amino acids. The CDR3 DNA follows: TGTGCCAGCAGTCCCGGGACAGGGGTTTTTGACGAGCAGTACTTC. Translation: CASSPGTGVFDEQYF.

J is TRBJ1-5 and V is TRBV6-6; D remains unclear. CDR3 size: 13 residues. The germline gives CDR1 MNHNY, CDR2 SVGAGI (reference sequence). V was shortened by 4 bases and J by 5 bases, with 9 bases between the two germline ends. CDR3 protein: CASSSLWDQPQHF. The DNA of the CDR3 is TGTGCCAGCAGTTCCCTTTGGGATCAGCCCCAGCATTTT.

The chain combines TRBV18 with TRBJ2-5; no reliable D call. Germline CDR1 is KGHSH and CDR2 is LQKENI. Trimming took off 1 base at V and 1 base at J, with 10 bases between the two ends. This CDR3 spans 15 amino acids. CDR3 nucleotide sequence: TGTGCCAGCTCACCACTCGAGATATTCCAAGAGACCCAGTACTTC. Its translation is CASSPLEIFQETQYF.

The chain carries TRBV11-2 and TRBJ2-1, with 7 bases lining up with TRBD2. CDR3 length: 13 amino acids. Germline CDR1 and CDR2: SGHAT and FQNNGV. Trimming cost V 1 base and J 9 bases; bases outside gene matches: 3. The CDR3 coding sequence is TGTGCCAGCAGCTTAGGGGAGCGGGGTGAGCAGTTCTTC. Its translation: CASSLGERGEQFF.

The V and J genes are TRBV19 and TRBJ1-3; D uncertain. The CDR3 length is 15 residues. V lost 6 bases, J lost 0 bases, and 12 bases lay in between. The germline V gene encodes CDR1 LNHDA and CDR2 SQIVND (reference sequence). CDR3 loop: CASSPESYSGNTIYF. The CDR3 DNA follows: TGTGCCAGTAGCCCCGAGTCATACTCTGGAAACACCATATATTTT.

This clone was observed a single time. This chain uses TRBV2 with TRBJ2-3; D is perhaps TRBD2 (6 bases). With 1 base removed from V and 8 bases from J, the gap between germline ends came to 13 bases. Germline loops: CDR1 SNHLY, CDR2 FYNNEI. The CDR3 loop spans 14 amino acids. CDR3 nucleotide sequence: TGTGCCAGCAGTGAAGGGACTATAGCTTCTACGCAGTATTTT. Its protein is CASSEGTIASTQYF.

This clone is a singleton in its sample. This sample includes further DNA sequences coding for the same CDR3. The genes are TRBV7-2 and TRBJ2-3; no definite D call. CDR3 length: 12 residues. Trimming stripped 5 bases from V and 3 bases from J, with 6 bases between. Per the germline V gene, CDR1 is SGHTA and CDR2 is FQGNSA. As DNA, the CDR3 is TGTGCCAGCAGCCGCCCGACAGATACGCAGTATTTT. Its protein is CASSRPTDTQYF.

This clone came up once. Other nucleotide sequences in the sample specify the same CDR3. The chain carries TRBV7-2 and TRBJ2-7; 7 nucleotides align to TRBD2. Germline CDR1 reads SGHTA; CDR2 reads FQGNSA. The CDR3 is 14 residues long. V dropped 1 base and J dropped 0; count of bases not matched to a gene: 0. The CDR3 nucleotides are TGTGCCAGCAGCTTAGAGCGGGGCTCCTACGAGCAGTACTTC. Translating it yields CASSLERGSYEQYF.

The chain is built from TRBV19 and TRBJ2-4, with a weak D call TRBD1 (5 bases). Trimming stripped 5 bases from V and 0 bases from J, with 20 bases between. The CDR3 consists of 18 residues. Germline CDR1 LNHDA, CDR2 SQIVND (reference sequence). The CDR3 sequence is CASSALTDGWKAKNIQYF. CDR3 bases: TGTGCCAGTAGTGCCCTGACAGACGGGTGGAAAGCCAAAAACATTCAGTACTTC.

As for this clone: The same CDR3 also results from other DNA sequences found in this sample. V usage is TRBV9 and J usage is TRBJ2-5; D not resolved. V was cut by 2 bases and J by 5 bases, with 13 bases left in between. The CDR3 has 14 amino acids. CDR1 and CDR2 (germline): SGDLS, YYNGEE. CDR3 protein: CASSVGSGGETQYF. CDR3 in DNA: TGTGCCAGCAGCGTTGGGTCGGGTGGGGAGACCCAGTACTTC.

This clone was observed a few times. The chain joins TRBV28 to TRBJ2-7; 9 bases map to TRBD1. J gave up 10 bases and V 7 bases, and 8 bases lay outside the gene matches. Germline CDR1 reads MDHEN; CDR2 reads SYDVKM. There are 12 residues in the CDR3. The CDR3 DNA reads TGTGCCAGCATTAGTACAGGGGGCGGTCAGTACTTC. As protein: CASISTGGGQYF.